This T cell receptor beta chain derives from a study of patients and donors after allogeneic stem cell transplantation. In germline, CDR1 is LGHNA, CDR2 YNFKEQ. The CDR3 runs 17 residues. The junction had 13 bases not matched to a gene; V was cut back by 4 bases and J by 6 bases. TCRdb ran MiXCR on the RT-PCR reads and lists one entry per CDR3 protein. The sample shows approximately 150,000 distinct CDR3 sequences, roughly 35% of them seen only once. The receptor was derived from a human donor who was either an allogeneic HSCT recipient or a stem cell or donor lymphocyte infusion donor (not recorded which). It is not recorded whose cells these are; they may come from a transplant donor. Sequenced material: blood, either unsorted or a sorted T cell fraction (not recorded which). The rearrangement joins TRBV4-2 to TRBJ2-1; 9 positions agree with TRBD2. Here the CDR3 reads CASSLTLSGGPINEQFF. CDR3 coding DNA: TGTGCCAGCAGCCTAACCCTAAGCGGGGGGCCGATCAATGAGCAGTTCTTC.